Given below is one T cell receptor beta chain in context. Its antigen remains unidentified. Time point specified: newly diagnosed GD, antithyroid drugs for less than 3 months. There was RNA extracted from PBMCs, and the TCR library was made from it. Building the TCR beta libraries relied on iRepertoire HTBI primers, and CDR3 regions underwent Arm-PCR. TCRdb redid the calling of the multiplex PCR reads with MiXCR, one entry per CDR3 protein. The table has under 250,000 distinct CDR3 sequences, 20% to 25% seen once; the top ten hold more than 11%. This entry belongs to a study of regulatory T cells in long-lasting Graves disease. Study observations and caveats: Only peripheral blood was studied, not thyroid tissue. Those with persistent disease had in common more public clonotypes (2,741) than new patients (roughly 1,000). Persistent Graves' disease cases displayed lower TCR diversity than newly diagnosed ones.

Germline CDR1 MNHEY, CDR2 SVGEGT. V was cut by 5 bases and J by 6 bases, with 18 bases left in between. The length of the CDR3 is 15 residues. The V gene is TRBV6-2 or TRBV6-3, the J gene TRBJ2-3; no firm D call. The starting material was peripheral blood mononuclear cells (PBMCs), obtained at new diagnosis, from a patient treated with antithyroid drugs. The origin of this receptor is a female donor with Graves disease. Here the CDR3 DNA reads TGTGCCAGCAGTAAAACTCTAGTTACTTTGGATACGCAGTATTTT. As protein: CASSKTLVTLDTQYF.